The clone carrying this TCR beta chain was seen repeatedly, ten times or more. The record originates from a study of breast tumors, draining lymph nodes, adjacent tissues. TCRdb used MiXCR to reprocess the multiplex PCR reads, holding one entry per CDR3 protein. The sample carries some 130,000 distinct CDR3 sequences, 21% recorded once. Axillary draining lymph nodes of breast cancer patients supplied the node samples. The source of this sequence is a female donor with breast cancer. Some clones in this sample may be carry-over from other donors' samples. The sequenced material came from axillary lymph node tissue.

The CDR3 reads CATSDTTASSYNEQFF. CDR3 sequence (DNA): TGTGCCACCAGTGATACGACGGCCAGCTCCTACAATGAGCAGTTCTTC. The chain combines TRBV24-1 with TRBJ2-1; D ambiguous. The germline V and J ends were trimmed by 3 bases and 0 bases, with 11 bases remaining between them. CDR3 length: 16 amino acids. Germline V gene lookup returns CDR1 KGHDR and CDR2 SFDVKD.